These 22 T cell receptor beta chains share one sample of origin, sequenced in a study of blood T cell repertoires in COVID-19. Sequenced by immunoSEQ multiplex PCR; TCRdb stores in-frame clones only, minus some. The profile shows around 100,000 clones, approximately 87% of them singletons. The sequencing input was peripheral blood. These receptors came from a human donor in a cohort sampled during active COVID-19.

V gene TRBV27 combines with J gene TRBJ1-2, with 7 bases matching TRBD1. Trimming removed 2 bases from V and 5 bases from J; junction bases left unmatched: 5. The CDR3 sequence is 14 residues long. Germline V lookup: CDR1 MNHEY, CDR2 SMNVEV (reference sequence). CDR3 bases: TGTGCCAGCAGTTTAAGAGCAGGGGGTTATGGCTACACCTTC. Translation: CASSLRAGGYGYTF.

V and J are TRBV7-2 and TRBJ2-2, with D unresolved. Trimming removed 5 bases at V and 5 bases at J, with 6 bases between. The CDR3 is 12 amino acids. Germline V gene sequence: CDR1 SGHTA, CDR2 FQGNSA. This CDR3 is CASSHYTGELFF. CDR3 nucleotides: TGTGCCAGCAGCCACTATACCGGGGAGCTGTTTTTT.

The V call is TRBV6-5, the J call TRBJ1-2; D might be TRBD1 (5 bases). CDR1 and CDR2 from the germline V gene are MNHEY and SVGAGI. CDR3 length: 13 amino acids. V gave up 4 bases and J gave up 3 bases, with 9 bases separating them. In DNA, the CDR3 is TGTGCCAGCAGTTCGGACACATACTATGGCTACACCTTC. Translated: CASSSDTYYGYTF.

The chain recombines TRBV11-1 with TRBJ2-7; tentative D call: TRBD2 (5 bases). Trimming took off 1 base at V and 7 bases at J, with 17 bases between the two ends. CDR1 and CDR2 from the germline V gene are SGHAT and FQDESV (reference sequence). The CDR3 consists of 15 residues. The chain's CDR3 is CASSLGELSRGEQYF. The CDR3 coding sequence is TGTGCCAGCAGCTTAGGGGAACTGAGCCGGGGAGAGCAGTACTTC.

This clone came up once. This chain joins TRBV24-1 and TRBJ1-1, with 9 nucleotides matching TRBD1. The CDR3 sequence is 15 residues long. J was trimmed by 3 bases and V by 6 bases; bases with no gene match: 7. CDR1 is KGHDR, CDR2 SFDVKD, per germline. The CDR3 sequence is CATSPGDREDTEAFF. In DNA, the CDR3 is TGTGCCACCAGTCCAGGGGACAGGGAGGACACTGAAGCTTTCTTT.

J is TRBJ2-5 and V is TRBV19; D remains ambiguous. V lost 5 bases, J lost 3 bases, and 16 bases lay in between. Germline CDR1 and CDR2: LNHDA and SQIVND (reference sequence). The CDR3 covers 15 residues. As DNA, the CDR3 is TGTGCCAGTAGTGTGGCTGGTCAACAAAAAGAGACCCAGTACTTC. This codes for CASSVAGQQKETQYF.

Only one count was recorded for this clone. The chain uses TRBV27 and TRBJ2-7, with 7 bases that match TRBD2. Per germline, CDR1 MNHEY and CDR2 SMNVEV (reference sequence). Unmatched junction bases numbered 14, after V lost 2 bases and J lost 4 bases. This CDR3 has 17 residues. The CDR3: CASSLTPLAGVGYEQYF. As DNA, the CDR3 is TGTGCCAGCAGTTTAACCCCCCTCGCGGGAGTGGGTTACGAGCAGTACTTC.

The genes are TRBV24-1 and TRBJ2-3, with TRBD1 as a possible D gene (6 bases). V lost 4 bases and J 2 bases, leaving 15 bases between the germline ends. The CDR3 is made up of 16 amino acids. Germline values: CDR1 KGHDR, CDR2 SFDVKD. In DNA, the CDR3 is TGTGCCACCAGTGAGCCGACAGGTTCCATCACAGATACGCAGTATTTT. It codes for CATSEPTGSITDTQYF.

V is TRBV4-3 and J is TRBJ2-1; D gene ambiguous. This CDR3 spans 14 amino acids. Between the trimmed V and J ends, which lost 4 bases and 3 bases, there was a span of 10 bases. Germline V lookup: CDR1 LGHNA, CDR2 YSLEER. CDR3 loop: CASSRSLGYNEQFF. The CDR3, as DNA: TGCGCCAGCAGCCGGTCACTCGGCTACAATGAGCAGTTCTTC.

J is TRBJ2-7 and V is TRBV11-2, with TRBD1 identical over 9 bases. The germline CDR1 and CDR2 sequences are SGHAT and FQNNGV. Unmatched junction bases numbered 4, after V lost 5 bases and J lost 2 bases. CDR3 length: 14 amino acids. This chain's CDR3 is CASSQNRGPYEQYF. The CDR3 DNA reads as TGTGCCAGCAGCCAAAACAGGGGGCCCTACGAGCAGTACTTC.

This clone has more than one count but fewer than ten. The chain has TRBV6-5 and TRBJ2-1, with TRBD1 matching over 10 bases. CDR1 and CDR2 (germline): MNHEY, SVGAGI. V gave up 4 bases and J gave up 6 bases; unmatched junction bases: 6. This CDR3 is 15 amino acids long. The CDR3 sequence is CASSFPGTGVNEQFF. As DNA, the CDR3 is TGTGCCAGCAGTTTCCCCGGGACAGGGGTCAATGAGCAGTTCTTC.

The chain has TRBV4-1 and TRBJ1-5, with TRBD1 identical over 12 bases. This CDR3 is built from 17 residues. The germline V gene has CDR1 MGHRA and CDR2 YSYEKL. The ends lost 4 bases at V and 6 bases at J; junction bases unmatched: 10. Here the CDR3 reads CASSLTGTGGWGQPQHF. The CDR3 DNA is TGCGCCAGCAGCCTGACCGGGACAGGGGGCTGGGGTCAGCCCCAGCATTTT.

V and J are TRBV5-5 and TRBJ1-4, with 11 bases aligning to TRBD1. Germline CDR1 SGHKS, CDR2 YYEKEE (reference sequence). This CDR3 contains 14 residues. The V gene end was trimmed by 3 bases and the J gene end by 6 bases; junction bases not matched to a gene: 1. CDR3 region: CASSSGQGDEKLFF. CDR3 nucleotides: TGTGCCAGCAGCTCGGGACAGGGGGATGAAAAACTGTTTTTT.

The count of this clone is one. This sequence joins TRBV7-6 and TRBJ1-6; 8 bases line up with TRBD1. Germline CDR1 reads SGHVS; CDR2 reads FNYEAQ. Trimming cost V 5 bases and J 0 bases; bases outside gene matches: 6. This CDR3 region has 17 residues. CDR3 coding DNA: TGTGCCAGCAGCCCCGACGGACAGGGCTCCTATAATTCACCCCTCCACTTT. As protein: CASSPDGQGSYNSPLHF.

The V and J genes are TRBV7-3 and TRBJ2-1; the match to TRBD2 covers 10 bases. Germline V lookup: CDR1 SGHTA, CDR2 FQGTGA. This CDR3 has 15 amino acids. Unmatched junction bases numbered 8, after V lost 5 bases and J lost 7 bases. The DNA of the CDR3 is TGTGCCAGCAGCCCGGAGCGGGGGGGCCGGAATGAGCAGTTCTTC. It encodes CASSPERGGRNEQFF.

This rearrangement joins TRBV2 to TRBJ2-3; no reliable D call. Germline V gene data show CDR1 as SNHLY and CDR2 as FYNNEI. V shed 3 bases and J shed 0 bases, with 16 bases lying between them. This CDR3 spans 17 amino acids. CDR3 region: CASSDRIIYGSTDTQYF. In DNA, the CDR3 is TGTGCCAGCAGTGATCGTATCATCTACGGTAGCACAGATACGCAGTATTTT.

The chain recombines TRBV19 with TRBJ1-2; 8 positions match TRBD1. The junction had 6 bases not matched to a gene; V was cut back by 2 bases and J by 4 bases. Germline V gene lookup returns CDR1 LNHDA and CDR2 SQIVND (reference sequence). There are 15 residues in the CDR3. In DNA form, the CDR3 reads TGTGCCAGTAGTATAAGGACAGGGCTGTCCTATGGCTACACCTTC. Encoded protein: CASSIRTGLSYGYTF.

This chain joins TRBV6-5 and TRBJ2-3; D might be TRBD1 (6 bases). The germline CDR1 and CDR2 sequences are MNHEY and SVGAGI. This CDR3 comprises 15 residues. Trimming pared 5 bases from V and 2 bases from J, leaving 14 bases between. The CDR3 here is CASSRAGATTDTQYF. CDR3 DNA sequence: TGTGCCAGCAGTCGGGCAGGGGCTACCACAGATACGCAGTATTTT.

The J gene is TRBJ1-5, the V gene TRBV2; TRBD1 agrees at 8 bases. CDR1 is SNHLY and CDR2 is FYNNEI in the germline V gene. V lost 2 bases and J lost 4; bases outside the gene matches: 7. CDR3 length: 16 residues. The chain's CDR3 is CASSERPGGSNQPQHF. CDR3 sequence (DNA): TGTGCCAGCAGTGAAAGGCCAGGGGGCTCAAATCAGCCCCAGCATTTT.

The chain employs TRBV11-2 and TRBJ1-5; D remains unclear. This CDR3 is built from 14 residues. CDR1 is SGHAT, CDR2 FQNNGV, per germline. V lost 1 base, J lost 3 bases, and 7 bases lay in between. CDR3 nucleotide sequence: TGTGCCAGCAGCTTAGGAGGGAACAATCAGCCCCAGCATTTT. Amino acids: CASSLGGNNQPQHF.

The rearrangement links TRBV6-6 to TRBJ1-1; 8 nucleotides align to TRBD1. V dropped 6 bases and J dropped 12; count of bases not matched to a gene: 9. The germline gives CDR1 MNHNY, CDR2 SVGAGI (reference sequence). This CDR3 is 12 amino acids long. CDR3 sequence reads: CASRQETGVSFF. CDR3 bases: TGTGCCAGCAGACAAGAGACAGGGGTGTCTTTCTTT.

The chain carries TRBV10-2 and TRBJ1-1, with TRBD1 matching 8 bases. Looked up from germline, CDR1 is WSHSY and CDR2 is SAAADI. The CDR3 totals 15 residues. Trimming at V came to 3 bases and at J to 0 bases, leaving 3 bases not matched to a gene. CDR3 bases: TGCGCCAGCAGTGATGGGACAGGCATGAACACTGAAGCTTTCTTT. This codes for CASSDGTGMNTEAFF.